This T cell receptor beta chain came from a study of shared clonotypes between healthy human individuals. The germline V gene encodes CDR1 SEHNR and CDR2 FQNEAQ (reference sequence). CDR3 size: 16 residues. Some clones are missing from TCRdb's copy, which holds only in-frame ones; the method was immunoSEQ multiplex PCR. The profile shows approximately 500,000 clones, 90% to 96% of them singletons. Study outcomes and limitations: Sampling included only blood; tissue repertoires likely differ.

In regard to this clone: Its specificity is unknown.

The sequencing sample was made of naive CD4+ T cells sorted from blood. Subset given: CD45RA+ positively selected. This TCR derives from a woman under 40 in good health. The V call is TRBV7-9, the J call TRBJ2-5; 9 bases agree with TRBD1. The DNA end lines up better with TRBJ2-7; the J call may be wrong. CDR3 DNA sequence: TGTGCCAGCAGCTCGCGGGAGACAGGGGGTTTCTACGAGCAGTACTTC. It codes for CASSSRETGGFYEQYF.